A selection of T cell receptor beta chains follows, all from one sample in a study of blood T cell repertoires in COVID-19. Data came from immunoSEQ multiplex PCR; TCRdb stores just in-frame clones and leaves some out. The data contain around 100,000 clones, around 83% of them seen just once; the ten biggest clones take up less than 1.5%. The sequencing input was peripheral blood. Receptors were obtained from a man aged 40-49 years with acute or convalescent COVID-19. CDR3s include the opening cysteine and the closing phenylalanine or tryptophan. A D gene is named only where the DNA matches it firmly. Size is omitted from some rows. Given values are once, few, many or a class for expanded clones.

once TRBJ2-7 TRBV28 TRBD2 TGTGCCAGCAAGCGTGGGACTAGCGGCTTCTACGAGCAGTACTTC CASKRGTSGFYEQYF
. TRBJ2-3 TRBV7-7 TRBD2 TGTGCTAGCAGCCCTTTGGGAGGGAACGGACGCACAGATACGCAGTATTTT CASSPLGGNGRTDTQYF
. TRBJ2-7 TRBV12-3/TRBV12-4 . TGTGCCAGCAGGTCGACGGGATCCTACGAGCAGTACTTC CASRSTGSYEQYF
. TRBJ2-7 TRBV24-1 . TGTGCCACCAGTGATTTCACAGGGAAACCCTCCTACGAGCAGTACTTC CATSDFTGKPSYEQYF
once TRBJ1-2 TRBV28 . TGTGCCAGCAGTTTACCGGACAGCCCCTATGGCTACACCTTC CASSLPDSPYGYTF
. TRBJ2-6 TRBV5-4 . TGTGCCAGCAGCTTGGATACAGCTGGGGCCAACGTCCTGACTTTC CASSLDTAGANVLTF
. TRBJ2-5 TRBV4-3 TRBD2 TGCGCCAGCAGCCAAGAGTGGAGGACTAGCGGGGGACAAGAGACCCAGTACTTC CASSQEWRTSGGQETQYF
. TRBJ2-1 TRBV6-5 TRBD1 TGTGCCAGCAGTTACCGACAGGGGGTCGGGAATGAGCAGTTCTTC CASSYRQGVGNEQFF
. TRBJ1-5 TRBV12-3/TRBV12-4 . TGTGCCAGCAGTTCCACGAGGCTTCAGCCCCAGCATTTT CASSSTRLQPQHF
. TRBJ1-6 TRBV5-1 TRBD1 TGCGCCAGCGCCCGGGACAGGGGGCTCAATTCACCCCTCCACTTT CASARDRGLNSPLHF
. TRBJ2-5 TRBV2 . TGTGCCAGCGAAATGACAGAACAAGAGACCCAGTACTTC CASEMTEQETQYF
. TRBJ1-6 TRBV4-2 . TGTGCCAGCAGCCGTCCCTTGGAGAATTCACCCCTCCACTTT CASSRPLENSPLHF
few TRBJ2-1 TRBV7-3 . TGTGCCAGCAGCCGCCGGGGGAGCTCCTACAATGAGCAGTTCTTC CASSRRGSSYNEQFF
. TRBJ2-5 TRBV5-1 . TGCGCCAGCAGCCAGGGGCTGGAGACCCAGTACTTC CASSQGLETQYF
. TRBJ1-2 TRBV19 . TGTGCCAGTATGGGCCGGGGGGCCTATGGCTACACCTTC CASMGRGAYGYTF
. TRBJ1-4 TRBV30 TRBD1 TGTGCCTGGAGCCCCACAGGGGATTGGGCGGAAAAACTGTTTTTT CAWSPTGDWAEKLFF
. TRBJ2-1 TRBV2 . TGTGCCAGCAACCTCCTCAGTGAGCAGTTCTTC CASNLLSEQFF
. TRBJ1-1 TRBV11-2 . TGTGCCAGCAGCTTATTCGGGGGGGCGCGGTCCACTGAAGCTTTCTTT CASSLFGGARSTEAFF
. TRBJ2-5 TRBV7-8 TRBD2 TGTGCCAGCAGAAGACTAGCGGGGGGAGAAGAGACCCAGTACTTC CASRRLAGGEETQYF
. TRBJ1-3 TRBV10-3 TRBD1 TGTGCCATCGGGACAGGGGCTGGAAACACCATATATTTT CAIGTGAGNTIYF
few TRBJ1-2 TRBV19 TRBD1 TGTGCCAGTAGTCTTCACAGGGGGAGTGACGGCTACACCTTC CASSLHRGSDGYTF
. TRBJ2-3 TRBV12-3/TRBV12-4 TRBD1 TGTGCCAGCAGTTCCAGGACAGGGTGGCAGTATTTT CASSSRTGWQYF
. TRBJ1-1 TRBV29-1 . TGCAGCGTGCCCCGCGGAGGAGGTGAAGCTTTCTTT CSVPRGGGEAFF
once TRBJ2-1 TRBV13 TRBD2 TGTGCCAGCAGCTCTAGCGGGAGTGTGAATGAGCAGTTCTTC CASSSSGSVNEQFF
. TRBJ1-1 TRBV10-3 TRBD1 TGTGCCATCAGTGGGGACAGGGACACTGAAGCTTTCTTT CAISGDRDTEAFF
. TRBJ1-2 TRBV7-9 . TGTGCCAGCAGCTTTGGGTCGGGGGACTATGGCTACACCTTC CASSFGSGDYGYTF
. TRBJ1-4 TRBV11-2 . TGTGCCAGCAGCTTAGATCCTGGGGCATTAACTGAAAAACTGTTTTTT CASSLDPGALTEKLFF
few TRBJ2-7 TRBV27 . TGTGCCAGCAGTCCCCGGGACTGGTACTACGAGCAGTACTTC CASSPRDWYYEQYF
. TRBJ1-2 TRBV19 TRBD1 TGTGCCAGTAGTATCACGGACAGGATGGGCTACACCTTC CASSITDRMGYTF
. TRBJ1-2 TRBV4-1 . TGCGCCAGCAGCCCGGACATTAACTATGGCTACACCTTC CASSPDINYGYTF
. TRBJ2-1 TRBV24-1 TRBD2 TGTGCCACCAGTGATTTGGTGCGTCGAGAAGGAGTTAGCGGGAGGGGGAGCTACAATGAGCAGTTCTTC CATSDLVRREGVSGRGSYNEQFF
few TRBJ1-3 TRBV13 TRBD1 TGTGCCAGCAGCCGACTACAGGGGACTGGAAACACCATATATTTT CASSRLQGTGNTIYF
. TRBJ2-5 TRBV27 . TGTGCCAGCAGTCCCGAAGCGCGAGAGACCCAGTACTTC CASSPEARETQYF
. TRBJ1-2 TRBV5-1 . TGCGCCAGCAGACCGACAGCTAACTATGGCTACACCTTC CASRPTANYGYTF
. TRBJ2-5 TRBV18 . TGTGCCAGCTCACCGAGCCTCGAAGAGACCCAGTACTTC CASSPSLEETQYF
. TRBJ2-5 TRBV2 . TGTGCCAGCAGTGAAGATCAGGGGATGGAGACCCAGTACTTC CASSEDQGMETQYF
few TRBJ2-2 TRBV3-1/TRBV3-2 TRBD2 TGTGCCAGCACCGGACTAGCGGTAAACACCGGGGAGCTGTTTTTT CASTGLAVNTGELFF
. TRBJ2-3 TRBV3-1/TRBV3-2 TRBD2 TGTGCCAGCAGCCAAGTAGCGGGGGCGTTAAGGGATACGCAGTATTTT CASSQVAGALRDTQYF
. TRBJ2-5 TRBV3-1/TRBV3-2 TRBD2 TGTGCCAGCGGGAGGGCCTCGGAGACCCAGTACTTC CASGRASETQYF
. TRBJ1-4 TRBV9 . TGTGCCAGCAGCCCTTTTGGGGGCGGCGAAAAACTGTTTTTT CASSPFGGGEKLFF
. TRBJ2-2 TRBV5-1 TRBD2 TGCGCCAGCAGCTTACCGGGACTAGCGGACACCGGGGAGCTGTTTTTT CASSLPGLADTGELFF
. TRBJ1-5 TRBV19 . TGTGCCAGTAGTATAGGAGGAAACCGTGGCAATCAGCCCCAGCATTTT CASSIGGNRGNQPQHF
once TRBJ2-7 TRBV5-8 TRBD2 TGTGCCAGCAGCTTATTGGCGACTAGCGTCGAGCAGTACTTC CASSLLATSVEQYF
few TRBJ2-1 TRBV7-8 . TGTGCCAGCAGCTTAGTTCGGGAGGGCCAGGGGGGAGCCAATGAGCAGTTCTTC CASSLVREGQGGANEQFF
once TRBJ2-5 TRBV5-6 TRBD1 TGTGCCAGCAGCTTGAGGGGGCTGGAGACCCAGTACTTC CASSLRGLETQYF
. TRBJ2-7 TRBV27 . TGTGCCAGCAGTTTAGGCCCCGACAGAAGATACGAGCAGTACTTC CASSLGPDRRYEQYF
few TRBJ2-2 TRBV29-1 TRBD2 TGCAGCGTTGGGCTAGCGGGGGGGACCGGGGAGCTGTTTTTT CSVGLAGGTGELFF